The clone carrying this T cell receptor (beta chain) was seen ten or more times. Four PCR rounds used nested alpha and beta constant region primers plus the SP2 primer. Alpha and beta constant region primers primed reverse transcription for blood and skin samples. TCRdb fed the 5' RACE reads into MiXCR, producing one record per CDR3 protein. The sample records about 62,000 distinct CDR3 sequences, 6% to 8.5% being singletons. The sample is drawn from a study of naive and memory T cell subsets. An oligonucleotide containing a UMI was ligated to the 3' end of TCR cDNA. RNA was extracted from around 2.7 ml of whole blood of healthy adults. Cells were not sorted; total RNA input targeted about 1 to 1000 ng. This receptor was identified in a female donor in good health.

This CDR3 reads CAIRQDGFNQPQHF. DNA for the CDR3: TGTGCCATCCGCCAGGACGGATTCAATCAGCCCCAGCATTTT. This chain connects TRBV10-3 to TRBJ1-5; D remains ambiguous. The CDR3 runs 14 residues. Trimming cost V 8 bases and J 3 bases, with 14 bases left between them. Looked up from germline, CDR1 is ENHRY and CDR2 is SYGVKD.